These T cell receptor beta chains were read from a single sample in a study of shared T cell receptors in the human thymus. Sequencing used immunoSEQ multiplex PCR; TCRdb keeps in-frame clones, though not all of them. The sample comprises 600,000 or so clones, more than 70% of which are singletons, and roughly 0.0086% rests with the top ten. These data also featured in a second study, about human thymus T cells.

The source material was thymocytes. The receptors were sampled from a boy under two years old with a congenital heart defect. Both conserved end residues are part of each CDR3. The D gene is left open where the match is weak. Only part of the rows carry a size: once, few, many, or a class if the clone is expanded.

size: NA; D: TRBD2; J: TRBJ2-5; V: TRBV5-4; CDR3: CASRAGLAGETQYF; DNA: TGTGCCAGCAGGGCGGGACTAGCGGGAGAGACCCAGTACTTC
size: NA; D: TRBD2; J: TRBJ2-2; V: TRBV5-1; CDR3: CASSPLPLAGFSTGELFF; DNA: TGCGCCAGCAGCCCCCTCCCGCTAGCGGGGTTCTCGACCGGGGAGCTGTTTTTT
size: once; D: NA; J: TRBJ2-7; V: TRBV30; CDR3: CAWSAGVGSYEQYF; DNA: TGTGCCTGGAGTGCGGGGGTGGGATCCTACGAGCAGTACTTC
size: NA; D: NA; J: TRBJ2-7; V: TRBV28; CDR3: CASSLRGISYEQYF; DNA: TGTGCCAGCAGTTTACGGGGGATCTCCTACGAGCAGTACTTC
size: NA; D: NA; J: TRBJ1-1; V: TRBV4-1; CDR3: CASSQDVSHQQESDTEAFF; DNA: TGCGCCAGCAGCCAAGACGTATCACATCAACAGGAATCGGACACTGAAGCTTTCTTT
size: NA; D: NA; J: TRBJ2-1; V: TRBV29-1; CDR3: CSVEPNGGEQFF; DNA: TGCAGCGTTGAACCAAATGGAGGGGAGCAGTTCTTC
size: NA; D: TRBD1; J: TRBJ2-3; V: TRBV9; CDR3: CASRATGANTDTQYF; DNA: TGTGCCAGCAGAGCGACAGGGGCCAACACAGATACGCAGTATTTT
size: NA; D: TRBD1; J: TRBJ2-2; V: TRBV7-8; CDR3: CASSLGPGGRELFF; DNA: TGTGCCAGCAGCTTAGGTCCAGGGGGCCGGGAGCTGTTTTTT
size: NA; D: NA; J: TRBJ1-1; V: TRBV4-3; CDR3: CASSRVRGSLTEAFF; DNA: TGCGCCAGCAGCAGGGTACGGGGGTCCCTCACTGAAGCTTTCTTT
size: NA; D: TRBD1; J: TRBJ1-1; V: TRBV19; CDR3: CASSHEGQGWTEAFF; DNA: TGTGCCAGTAGTCACGAGGGACAGGGGTGGACTGAAGCTTTCTTT
size: NA; D: NA; J: TRBJ1-2; V: TRBV10-3; CDR3: CAISALAWGVRYGYTF; DNA: TGTGCCATCAGCGCCTTAGCGTGGGGGGTGCGCTATGGCTACACCTTC
size: NA; D: TRBD2; J: TRBJ2-3; V: TRBV28; CDR3: CASRISGGRTDTQYF; DNA: TGTGCCAGCAGAATTAGCGGGGGGCGCACAGATACGCAGTATTTT
size: NA; D: TRBD1; J: TRBJ2-5; V: TRBV7-2; CDR3: CASSVGQGAKTQYF; DNA: TGTGCCAGCAGCGTCGGACAGGGGGCAAAGACCCAGTACTTC
size: NA; D: TRBD1; J: TRBJ1-5; V: TRBV4-3; CDR3: CASSQEVPGQGPASNQPQHF; DNA: TGCGCCAGCAGCCAAGAAGTTCCGGGACAGGGACCCGCTAGCAATCAGCCCCAGCATTTT
size: NA; D: TRBD1; J: TRBJ1-1; V: TRBV27; CDR3: CASSGTGTGVGTEAFF; DNA: TGTGCCAGCAGTGGGACCGGGACAGGGGTGGGCACTGAAGCTTTCTTT
size: NA; D: NA; J: TRBJ2-3; V: TRBV6-4; CDR3: CASRGTPPTDTQYF; DNA: TGTGCCAGCAGGGGGACACCCCCCACAGATACGCAGTATTTT
size: NA; D: TRBD1; J: TRBJ2-1; V: TRBV5-1; CDR3: CASSPHRTGGNEQFF; DNA: TGCGCCAGCAGCCCGCACCGGACAGGGGGGAATGAGCAGTTCTTC
size: NA; D: TRBD1; J: TRBJ1-1; V: TRBV28; CDR3: CASSRTGVEVMNTEAFF; DNA: TGTGCCAGCAGTCGAACAGGGGTAGAAGTCATGAACACTGAAGCTTTCTTT
size: NA; D: NA; J: TRBJ1-6; V: TRBV28; CDR3: CASSPPRGYVNSPLHF; DNA: TGTGCCAGCAGCCCGCCGAGGGGGTATGTAAATTCACCCCTCCACTTT
size: NA; D: TRBD1; J: TRBJ1-4; V: TRBV5-6; CDR3: CASSEGAALRGEKLFF; DNA: TGTGCCAGCAGCGAGGGGGCTGCTCTGCGGGGTGAAAAACTGTTTTTT
size: NA; D: TRBD2; J: TRBJ2-7; V: TRBV5-1; CDR3: CASSFGEATSGCTTYEQYF; DNA: TGCGCCAGCAGCTTTGGTGAGGCGACTAGCGGGTGTACCACCTACGAGCAGTACTTC
size: NA; D: NA; J: TRBJ1-6; V: TRBV27; CDR3: CASSPVRLYNSPLHF; DNA: TGTGCCAGCAGCCCCGTGCGGTTGTATAATTCACCCCTCCACTTT
size: NA; D: NA; J: TRBJ2-7; V: TRBV7-6; CDR3: CASSLDPLVGRLEQYF; DNA: TGTGCCAGCAGCTTAGATCCCCTTGTGGGGAGGTTAGAGCAGTACTTC
size: few; D: TRBD2; J: TRBJ2-1; V: TRBV27; CDR3: CASKTGLAGCNEQFF; DNA: TGTGCCAGCAAAACAGGACTAGCGGGCTGCAATGAGCAGTTCTTC
size: once; D: NA; J: TRBJ2-4; V: TRBV14; CDR3: CASSQVAGAKNIQYF; DNA: TGTGCCAGCAGCCAAGTCGCAGGGGCCAAAAACATTCAGTACTTC
size: NA; D: TRBD2; J: TRBJ2-7; V: TRBV18; CDR3: CASSPISGRREQYF; DNA: TGTGCCAGCTCACCAATTAGCGGGAGGCGCGAGCAGTACTTC
size: once; D: TRBD1; J: TRBJ1-6; V: TRBV14; CDR3: CASSQDRRTGKGSYNSPLHF; DNA: TGTGCCAGCAGCCAAGATCGCCGGACAGGGAAGGGCTCCTATAATTCACCCCTCCACTTT
size: NA; D: TRBD1; J: TRBJ1-5; V: TRBV19; CDR3: CASRDRGCQPQHF; DNA: TGTGCCAGCCGGGACAGGGGGTGTCAGCCCCAGCATTTT
size: NA; D: NA; J: TRBJ2-1; V: TRBV12-5; CDR3: CASGFLCREPAYNEQFF; DNA: TGTGCTAGTGGTTTCTTATGCCGGGAGCCTGCCTACAATGAGCAGTTCTTC
size: NA; D: NA; J: TRBJ1-2; V: TRBV6-1; CDR3: CASSEPKSSDGYTF; DNA: TGTGCCAGCAGTGAGCCCAAATCTTCGGATGGCTACACCTTC
size: NA; D: NA; J: TRBJ1-6; V: TRBV4-3; CDR3: CASSQAIKPVSDSPLHF; DNA: TGCGCCAGCAGCCAAGCGATCAAACCGGTCTCGGATTCACCCCTCCACTTT
size: NA; D: NA; J: TRBJ2-1; V: TRBV29-1; CDR3: CSVSSSYNEQFF; DNA: TGCAGCGTGTCGAGCTCCTACAATGAGCAGTTCTTC
size: NA; D: TRBD1; J: TRBJ2-7; V: TRBV11-2; CDR3: CASSSFDLDRGEEQYF; DNA: TGTGCCAGCAGCTCATTTGACCTTGACAGGGGCGAGGAGCAGTACTTC
size: NA; D: TRBD2; J: TRBJ2-4; V: TRBV4-3; CDR3: CASSKRGGNIQYF; DNA: TGCGCCAGCAGCAAGCGGGGGGGCAACATTCAGTACTTC